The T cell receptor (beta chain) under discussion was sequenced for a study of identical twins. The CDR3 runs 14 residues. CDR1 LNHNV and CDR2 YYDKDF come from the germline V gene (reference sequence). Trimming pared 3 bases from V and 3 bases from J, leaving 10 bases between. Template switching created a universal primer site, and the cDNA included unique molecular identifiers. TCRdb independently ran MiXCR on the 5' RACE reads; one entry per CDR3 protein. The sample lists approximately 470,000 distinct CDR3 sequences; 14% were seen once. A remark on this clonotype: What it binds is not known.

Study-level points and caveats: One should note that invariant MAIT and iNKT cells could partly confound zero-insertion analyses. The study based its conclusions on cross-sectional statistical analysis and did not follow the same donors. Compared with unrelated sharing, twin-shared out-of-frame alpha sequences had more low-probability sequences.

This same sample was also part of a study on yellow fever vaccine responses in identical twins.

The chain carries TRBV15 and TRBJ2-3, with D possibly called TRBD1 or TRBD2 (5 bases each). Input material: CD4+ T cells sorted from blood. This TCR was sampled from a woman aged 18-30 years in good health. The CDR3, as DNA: TGTGCCACCAGCAGGGGGACCTCAACAGATACGCAGTATTTT. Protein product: CATSRGTSTDTQYF.